The 16 T cell receptor beta chains given below trace back to one sample, sequenced in a study of blood T cell repertoires in COVID-19. Here immunoSEQ multiplex PCR was the method, and the copy in TCRdb shows in-frame clones only, minus some. The top ten hold less than 15% of the sample, which has roughly 300,000 clones, roughly 85% seen once. Sequenced material: peripheral blood. All receptors derive from a human donor in a cohort sampled during active COVID-19.

The V and J genes are TRBV25-1 and TRBJ1-4, with 8 bases that match TRBD1. This CDR3 is built from 14 residues. V lost 5 bases to trimming and J lost 10 bases; unmatched junction nucleotides: 9. CDR1 and CDR2 (germline): MGHDK, SYGVNS. CDR3 sequence reads: CASSRPGQVRKLFF. The CDR3 bases are TGTGCCAGCAGTAGACCGGGACAGGTTCGAAAACTGTTTTTT. Together with reference TRBV25-1 and TRBJ1-4, the CDR3 gives the full variable domain: EADIYQTPRYLVIGTGKKITLECSQTMGHDKMYWYQQDPGMELHLIHYSYGVNSTEKGDLSSESTVSRIRTEHFPLTLESARPSHTSQYLCASSRPGQVRKLFFGSGTQLSVL.

CDR3: CASRRQTTTTNEKLFF. The CDR3 coding sequence is TGTGCCAGTAGAAGACAGACGACGACAACTAATGAAAAACTGTTTTTT. The chain links TRBV19 to TRBJ1-4; TRBD1 might be the D (5 bases). This CDR3 comprises 16 residues. V lost 6 bases and J lost 0, with 14 bases in between. CDR1 LNHDA and CDR2 SQIVND come from the germline V gene (reference sequence).

This clone was seen just once. This chain joins TRBV20-1 and TRBJ1-2; D is possibly TRBD1 (5 bases). Per the germline V gene, CDR1 is DFQATT and CDR2 is SNEGSKA (reference sequence). Trimming removed 7 bases from V and 5 bases from J, with 23 bases in between. The CDR3 spans 15 residues. The CDR3 DNA is TGCAGTGGAAGTGAACGCGACCTAAGGGGTTATGGCTACACCTTC. This translates into CSGSERDLRGYGYTF.

The chain links TRBV27 to TRBJ2-1; 12 bases are shared with TRBD2. The CDR3 runs to 19 residues. Germline trimming cut 1 base from V and 7 bases from J; bases unmatched to any gene: 14. Germline V gives CDR1 MNHEY, CDR2 SMNVEV (reference sequence). The DNA for the CDR3 is TGTGCCAGCAGTTTATTGTCTAGCGGGAGGGCCAATTTAAAAAATGAGCAGTTCTTC. As protein: CASSLLSSGRANLKNEQFF.

The V gene is TRBV6-1, the J gene TRBJ2-7; TRBD1 might be the D (6 bases). The CDR3 extends over 16 amino acids. Trimming left V 2 bases short and J 2 bases short, with 16 bases between. CDR1 MNHNS and CDR2 SASEGT come from the germline V gene. The CDR3 DNA follows: TGTGCCAGCAGTGAACGCGAGGGACACCGCACCTACGAGCAGTACTTC. It codes for CASSEREGHRTYEQYF.

CDR3 bases: TGCGCCAGCAGCGGCGTCAGGTCGGGGGATACGCAGTATTTT. It is translated as CASSGVRSGDTQYF. The rearrangement uses TRBV5-1 and TRBJ2-3; D may be TRBD2 (5 bases). The germline V gene encodes CDR1 SGHRS and CDR2 YFSETQ. The CDR3 has 14 residues. Deletions cut 4 bases from V and 6 bases from J, with 15 bases between.

The chain links TRBV12-3 or TRBV12-4 to TRBJ2-1; a possible D gene is TRBD2 (6 bases). The CDR3 spans 13 residues. Between the trimmed V and J ends, which lost 6 bases and 4 bases, there was a span of 10 bases. This chain's CDR3 is CASSLRGYNEQFF. The CDR3 region has the DNA TGTGCCAGCAGCCTCCGGGGGTACAATGAGCAGTTCTTC.

This clone was counted once. This sequence joins TRBV6-2 or TRBV6-3 and TRBJ1-5; TRBD1 might be the D (6 bases). The CDR3 is made up of 15 amino acids. Looked up from germline, CDR1 is MNHEY and CDR2 is SVGEGT. V dropped 0 bases and J dropped 7 bases, with 13 bases sitting between them. Written as DNA, the CDR3 is TGTGCCAGCAGTTACTCAGGCAGGGGAGAACAGCCCCAGCATTTT. This sequence encodes CASSYSGRGEQPQHF.

This sequence joins TRBV10-2 and TRBJ2-2; D possibly corresponds to TRBD2 (7 bases). There are 15 residues in the CDR3. Trimming took off 7 bases at V and 6 bases at J, with 18 bases between the two ends. The germline CDR1 and CDR2 sequences are WSHSY and SAAADI. This chain's CDR3 is CASNPSAGAAGELFF. CDR3 bases: TGCGCCAGCAACCCGAGTGCGGGGGCTGCCGGGGAGCTGTTTTTT.

The J gene is TRBJ1-1, the V gene TRBV12-3 or TRBV12-4, with D unclear. This CDR3 has 11 amino acids. V was clipped by 6 bases and J by 11 bases, with 13 bases between them. CDR3: CASSARFAAFF. The CDR3 DNA reads TGTGCCAGCAGCGCCAGGTTCGCGGCTTTCTTT.

The chain is built from TRBV3-1 (or the pseudogene TRBV3-2) and TRBJ2-1; 10 bases are a match to TRBD2. CDR1 and CDR2 from the germline V gene are LGHDT and YNNKEL (reference sequence). The CDR3 covers 15 residues. V lost 3 bases and J lost 9; bases outside the gene matches: 8. Here the CDR3 reads CASSHSAGGRSEQFF. The CDR3 region has the DNA TGTGCCAGCAGCCATTCAGCGGGAGGGCGAAGTGAGCAGTTCTTC.

This clone was detected a few times. This sequence joins TRBV6-4 and TRBJ2-3; maybe TRBD2 (6 bases). The V and J ends lost 2 bases and 1 base respectively, with 13 bases between them. The CDR3 is 16 residues long. Germline V CDR1 and CDR2: MRHNA, SNTAGT. CDR3 DNA: TGTGCCAGCAGTGACGAACCCGGGACTGGCACAGATACGCAGTATTTT. It translates to CASSDEPGTGTDTQYF.

The rearrangement links TRBV7-2 to TRBJ2-1; TRBD1 matches 10 bases. This CDR3 has 15 residues. V gave up 5 bases and J gave up 6 bases; unmatched junction bases: 7. Looked up from germline, CDR1 is SGHTA and CDR2 is FQGNSA. For the CDR3, the DNA is TGTGCCAGCAGCCGGGACAGGGGCGTTTTCAATGAGCAGTTCTTC. Translated: CASSRDRGVFNEQFF.

The rearrangement uses TRBV5-4 and TRBJ2-1, with TRBD2 matching 12 bases. The CDR3 has 14 amino acids. The ends lost 5 bases at V and 5 bases at J; junction bases unmatched: 2. In germline, CDR1 is SGHNT, CDR2 YYREEE (reference sequence). CDR3 coding DNA: TGTGCCAGCAGTTCTAGCGGGAGGGACAATGAGCAGTTCTTC. This encodes CASSSSGRDNEQFF.

The chain links TRBV6-5 to TRBJ2-4; 8 bases align to TRBD1. The germline V gene has CDR1 MNHEY and CDR2 SVGAGI. V shed 6 bases, J shed 6 bases, and the junction held 7 bases outside the gene matches. There are 14 residues in the CDR3. CDR3 in amino acids: CASSEDRVSNIQYF. The CDR3 DNA follows: TGTGCCAGCAGCGAGGACAGGGTGTCAAACATTCAGTACTTC.

The chain uses TRBV6-5 and TRBJ1-5; perhaps TRBD1 as D (5 bases). V lost 6 bases, J lost 7 bases, and 16 bases lay in between. This CDR3 has 14 residues. Germline-derived CDR1 and CDR2 are MNHEY and SVGAGI. The CDR3 DNA is TGTGCCAGCAGCCCAGGGCAGGGCGGCCAGCCCCAGCATTTT. Protein: CASSPGQGGQPQHF.